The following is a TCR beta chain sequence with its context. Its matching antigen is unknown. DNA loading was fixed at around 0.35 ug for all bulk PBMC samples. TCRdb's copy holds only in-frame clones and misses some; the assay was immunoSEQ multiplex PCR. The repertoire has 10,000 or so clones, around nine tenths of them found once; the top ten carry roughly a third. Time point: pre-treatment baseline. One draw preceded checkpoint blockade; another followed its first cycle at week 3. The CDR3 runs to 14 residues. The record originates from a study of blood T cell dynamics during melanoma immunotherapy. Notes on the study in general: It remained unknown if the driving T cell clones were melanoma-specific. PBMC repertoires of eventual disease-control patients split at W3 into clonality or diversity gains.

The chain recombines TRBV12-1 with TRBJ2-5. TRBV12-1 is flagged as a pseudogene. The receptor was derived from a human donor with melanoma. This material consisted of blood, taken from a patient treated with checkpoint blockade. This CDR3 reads CASSPIPLGETQYF. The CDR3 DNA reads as TGTGCCAGCAGTCCAATTCCCCTGGGGGAGACCCAGTACTTC.